This T cell receptor (beta chain) was observed in a study of cytomegalovirus exposure and HLA in healthy donors. Study-wide findings and caveats: Certain sequence variants were highly shared and formed a cluster, and this cluster was likely a sequencing artifact. Overall, 164 TCR beta chains were annotated as cytomegalovirus-associated.

In regard to this clone: Its antigen is undetermined.

The PCR contained 60 Vbeta and 13 Jbeta primers. The assay was immunoSEQ multiplex PCR, and TCRdb's table has in-frame clones only and misses some. The sample lists 150,000 to 200,000 clones, 80% to 90% occurring once. Trimming cost V 1 base and J 3 bases, with 6 bases left between them. Germline-derived CDR1 and CDR2 are SGHNT and YENEEA. The length of the CDR3 is 14 residues. Sequenced input: PBMCs. The gene calls are TRBV11-3 and TRBJ2-2, with D possibly TRBD1 on 5 matching bases. This receptor was obtained from a woman under 30 in good health and CMV-seropositive. In DNA, the CDR3 is TGTGCCAGCAGCTTAGCCAGGGACACCGGGGAGCTGTTTTTT. Its protein is CASSLARDTGELFF. The full variable domain, in which reference TRBV11-3 and TRBJ2-2 provide the parts outside the CDR3, is EAGVVQSPRYKIIEKKQPVAFWCNPISGHNTLYWYLQNLGQGPELLIRYENEEAVDDSQLPKDRFSAERLKGVDSTLKIQPAELGDSAVYLCASSLARDTGELFFGEGSRLTVL.